Below, 15 T cell receptor beta chains from the same sample are listed, as sequenced in a study of CD8 T cells in ankylosing spondylitis. Via MiXCR, TCRdb re-called the 5' RACE reads, giving one row per CDR3 protein. The sample shows about 240,000 distinct CDR3 sequences, roughly 8% of them seen only once. The sequencing input was blood, either unsorted or a sorted T cell fraction (not recorded which). The receptors here all came from a female donor with ankylosing spondylitis or in good health (not recorded which).

This clonotype was seen ten or more times. The chain has TRBV20-1 and TRBJ2-7; TRBD1 matches at 12 bases. The CDR3 covers 13 residues. Looked up from germline, CDR1 is DFQATT and CDR2 is SNEGSKA (reference sequence). The ends lost 5 bases at V and 5 bases at J; junction bases unmatched: 4. CDR3 nucleotide sequence: TGCAGTGCTGTGGGACAGGGGGCCCACGAGCAGTACTTC. The encoded protein is CSAVGQGAHEQYF.

The sample holds many counts of this clonotype. The chain employs TRBV15 and TRBJ2-3; 11 bases agree with TRBD2. V trimming: 4 bases; J trimming: 5 bases; junction bases outside the gene matches: 2. Germline loops: CDR1 LNHNV, CDR2 YYDKDF (reference sequence). The CDR3 runs to 14 residues. The CDR3 spells CATSTLAGEDTQYF. Here the CDR3 DNA reads TGTGCCACCAGCACACTAGCGGGAGAAGATACGCAGTATTTT.

This clonotype was recorded at least ten times. This chain links TRBV5-1 with TRBJ2-7, with a weak D call TRBD1 (5 bases). V lost 0 bases and J lost 2, with 12 bases in between. The CDR3 length is 15 residues. Per the germline V gene, CDR1 is SGHRS and CDR2 is YFSETQ. The CDR3 DNA follows: TGCGCCAGCAGCTTGGAGTCAGGGCCTACCTACGAGCAGTACTTC. This encodes CASSLESGPTYEQYF.

This clonotype was observed many times. The chain combines TRBV12-3 or TRBV12-4 with TRBJ2-5; 7 bases agree with TRBD1. J gave up 2 bases and V 3 bases, and 3 bases lay outside the gene matches. CDR3 length: 14 residues. The CDR3 sequence is CASSLGQLQETQYF. The CDR3, as DNA: TGTGCCAGCAGTTTGGGACAGCTTCAAGAGACCCAGTACTTC.

This clonotype was counted ten times or more. This chain joins TRBV6-2 or TRBV6-3 and TRBJ2-7; D perhaps matches TRBD2 (5 bases). The V end was cut by 7 bases, the J end by 6 bases, with 10 bases between. The CDR3 loop spans 11 amino acids. CDR1 MNHEY and CDR2 SVGEGT come from the germline V gene. The CDR3 sequence: CASKREFEQYF. The CDR3 coding sequence is TGTGCCAGCAAAAGGGAGTTCGAGCAGTACTTC.

This clonotype was counted between two and nine times. V gene TRBV6-2 or TRBV6-3 combines with J gene TRBJ2-7, with D tentatively TRBD2 (5 bases). V lost 6 bases and J 4 bases, leaving 16 bases between the germline ends. In germline, CDR1 is MNHEY, CDR2 SVGEGT. The CDR3 length is 14 residues. The CDR3 DNA follows: TGTGCCAGCAGGTCCATCCTCGGCGGGTACGAGCAGTACTTC. Encoded protein: CASRSILGGYEQYF.

This clonotype has ten or more counts. The chain uses TRBV20-1 and TRBJ2-3; 8 bases map to TRBD2. Germline CDR1 is DFQATT and CDR2 is SNEGSKA (reference sequence). The CDR3 loop spans 19 amino acids. V was pared by 6 bases and J by 4 bases, with 24 bases of the junction left unmatched. This chain's CDR3 is CSATKTAGGSLKEPDTQYF. Written as DNA, the CDR3 is TGCAGTGCAACTAAGACGGCGGGAGGATCTTTGAAGGAACCAGATACGCAGTATTTT.

The sample holds many counts of this clonotype. CDR3 bases: TGTGCCAGCCGTGAACAGGGCGAGTGGGGTGGCTACACCTTC. This sequence encodes CASREQGEWGGYTF. V gene TRBV28 combines with J gene TRBJ1-2; weak D call: TRBD1 (6 bases). Trimming removed 8 bases at V and 7 bases at J, with 20 bases between. The CDR3 has 14 amino acids. Looked up from germline, CDR1 is MDHEN and CDR2 is SYDVKM.

This clonotype was recorded at least ten times. The chain has TRBV5-1 and TRBJ2-1, with TRBD2 as a possible D gene (6 bases). The CDR3 is 14 amino acids. Germline V gene lookup returns CDR1 SGHRS and CDR2 YFSETQ. The ends were cut back, 4 bases at V and 5 bases at J, with 13 bases in the middle. CDR3 DNA: TGCGCCAGCAGCCCCGGGACTCGTCACAATGAGCAGTTCTTC. Translation gives CASSPGTRHNEQFF.

This clonotype was counted many times. This chain joins TRBV7-2 and TRBJ2-7; 12 positions match TRBD1. V lost 4 bases and J lost 6; bases outside the gene matches: 7. The CDR3 consists of 15 residues. Germline assignment: CDR1 SGHTA and CDR2 FQGNSA. The chain's CDR3 is CASSSTGTGGSEQYF. The CDR3 DNA sequence: TGTGCCAGCAGCTCGACCGGGACAGGGGGCTCCGAGCAGTACTTC.

The chain joins TRBV28 to TRBJ2-7, with TRBD1 identical over 9 bases. This CDR3 spans 16 amino acids. V lost 6 bases to trimming and J lost 8 bases; unmatched junction nucleotides: 17. CDR1 is MDHEN and CDR2 is SYDVKM in the germline V gene. DNA for the CDR3: TGTGCCAGCAGACATTTCCGGGACAGGGCTGAAAAGAAGCAGTACTTC. It encodes CASRHFRDRAEKKQYF.

This clonotype came up many times. V gene TRBV5-1 combines with J gene TRBJ2-2; D is possibly TRBD2 (6 bases). Trimming pared 3 bases from V and 5 bases from J, leaving 20 bases between. The CDR3 loop spans 17 amino acids. Germline assignment: CDR1 SGHRS and CDR2 YFSETQ. Written as DNA, the CDR3 is TGCGCCAGCAGCTCCCGCCCCCACGGGAGTAGTACCGGGGAGCTGTTTTTT. This encodes CASSSRPHGSSTGELFF.

There are many counts of this clonotype. This chain uses TRBV4-1 with TRBJ2-1; D is unresolved. CDR1 and CDR2 from the germline V gene are MGHRA and YSYEKL. V lost 0 bases to trimming and J lost 5 bases, with 20 bases between them. The length of the CDR3 is 18 residues. In nucleotides, the CDR3 is TGCGCCAGCAGCCAAGAAGGTTCAGCGCGGTTGGCAAACAATGAGCAGTTCTTC. It yields the protein CASSQEGSARLANNEQFF.

This clonotype was seen repeatedly, ten times or more. The chain has TRBV6-1 and TRBJ2-1, with 7 bases lining up with TRBD1. The germline V gene has CDR1 MNHNS and CDR2 SASEGT. The CDR3 spans 14 residues. The V gene end was trimmed by 5 bases and the J gene end by 6 bases; junction bases not matched to a gene: 7. The CDR3 nucleotides read TGTGCCAGCAGTCCCGGGACAGCCTCCAATGAGCAGTTCTTC. It encodes CASSPGTASNEQFF.

This clonotype was counted ten times or more. The CDR3 here is CASQGLATSYEQYF. CDR3 coding DNA: TGTGCCAGCCAGGGACTAGCGACCTCCTACGAGCAGTACTTC. V and J are TRBV21-1 and TRBJ2-7; the table's D call TRBD1 went unverified against the DNA. TRBV21-1 is a pseudogene locus. The CDR3 loop spans 14 amino acids.